What follows are 2 T cell receptor beta chains derived from one specimen sequenced in a study of shared clonotypes between healthy human individuals (dated by TCRdb to between 2020 and 2021). CD8 naive samples consisted of CD45RO-negative cells that were positively selected for CCR7, yielding a CD45RA+CCR7+ population without TemRA cells. Receptors were amplified or captured by the immunoSEQ multiplex PCR assay. As stored in TCRdb, this immuneACCESS dataset retains in-frame rearrangements with V and J assigned. A fraction of the clones does not appear; measured against another copy, unresolved V genes explain less than half of the discrepancy, and the remainder lacks a known reason. This sample has approximately 2,000,000 clones in its table, and just over 90% of those were observed once. About 1.6% of the sample is held by the ten biggest clonotypes. Specimen: naive CD8+ T cells from PBMCs. In the paper's terms, the cell subset or site label means: CD45RA+CCR7+. The receptors derive from a man between 18 and 35 years old in good health. Some clones in this sample may be carry-over from other donors' samples.

V and J are TRBV28 and TRBJ1-1; D call uncertain. This CDR3 contains 16 residues. V lost 7 bases and J lost 2, with 20 bases in between. Germline CDR1 reads MDHEN; CDR2 reads SYDVKM. The CDR3 here is CASTSSLEGVNTEAFF. CDR3 in DNA: TGTGCCAGCACCTCGTCCCTTGAAGGTGTAAACACTGAAGCTTTCTTT.

This clone was seen a single time. The V gene is TRBV9, the J gene TRBJ1-3; D gene unclear. Germline lookup yields CDR1 SGDLS and CDR2 YYNGEE. Trimming removed 0 bases from V and 2 bases from J, with 12 bases in between. The CDR3 totals 16 residues. DNA of the CDR3: TGTGCCAGCAGCGTAGACGCCAAGCCCGCTGGAAACACCATATATTTT. It is translated as CASSVDAKPAGNTIYF.